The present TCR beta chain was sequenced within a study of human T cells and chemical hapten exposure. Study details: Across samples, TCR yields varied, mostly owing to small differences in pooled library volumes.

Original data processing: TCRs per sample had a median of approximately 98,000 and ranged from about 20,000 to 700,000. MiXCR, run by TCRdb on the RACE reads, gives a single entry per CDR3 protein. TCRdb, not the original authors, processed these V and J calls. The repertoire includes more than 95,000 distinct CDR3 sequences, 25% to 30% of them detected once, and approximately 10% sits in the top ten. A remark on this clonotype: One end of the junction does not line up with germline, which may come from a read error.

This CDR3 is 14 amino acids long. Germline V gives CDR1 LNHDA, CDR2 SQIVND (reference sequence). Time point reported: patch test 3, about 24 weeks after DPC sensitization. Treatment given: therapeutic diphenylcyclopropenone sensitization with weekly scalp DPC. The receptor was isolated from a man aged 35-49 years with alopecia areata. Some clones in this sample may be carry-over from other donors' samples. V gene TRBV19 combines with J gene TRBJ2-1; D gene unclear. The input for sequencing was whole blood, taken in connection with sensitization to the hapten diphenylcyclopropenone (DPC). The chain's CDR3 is CASGMISSYNEQFF. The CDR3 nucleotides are TGTGCCAGTGGTATGATCAGCTCCTACAATGAGCAGTTCTTC.